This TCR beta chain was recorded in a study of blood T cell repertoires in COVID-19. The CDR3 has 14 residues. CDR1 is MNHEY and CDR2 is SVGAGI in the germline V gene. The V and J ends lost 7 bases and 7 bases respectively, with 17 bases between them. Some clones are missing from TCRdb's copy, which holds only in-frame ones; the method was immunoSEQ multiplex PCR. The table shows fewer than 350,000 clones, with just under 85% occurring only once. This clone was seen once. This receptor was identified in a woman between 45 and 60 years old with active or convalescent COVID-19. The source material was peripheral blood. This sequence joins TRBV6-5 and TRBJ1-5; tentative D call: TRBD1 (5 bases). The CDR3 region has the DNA TGTGCCAGCACCGTCAGGGCTGGATTCCAGCCCCAGCATTTT. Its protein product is CASTVRAGFQPQHF.